These 12 T cell receptor beta chains originate from one sample sequenced in a study of shared clonotypes between healthy human individuals. Repertoires were generated with immunoSEQ multiplex PCR, while TCRdb's copy carries only in-frame clones and drops some. Here the sample spans fewer than 2.5 million clones, 93% being singletons. The sequenced sample consisted of naive CD4+ T cells from PBMCs. Subset described: CD45RA+ positively selected. These receptors originate from a young man in good health. Some clones in this sample may be carry-over from other donors' samples.

V is TRBV7-3 and J is TRBJ2-7, with TRBD1 matching 8 bases. The CDR3 covers 14 residues. The germline gives CDR1 SGHTA, CDR2 FQGTGA. The V segment lost 5 bases and the J segment 7 bases; nucleotides outside the gene matches: 10. The chain's CDR3 is CASSPGGQAGEQYF. In nucleotides, the CDR3 is TGTGCCAGCAGCCCCGGGGGACAGGCGGGAGAGCAGTACTTC.

A word on this clone: Its ends do not fully match the called genes, so a read error is possible. This sequence joins TRBV6-6 and TRBJ1-1; D is undetermined. Germline lookup yields CDR1 MNHNY and CDR2 SVGAGI (reference sequence). The CDR3 has 13 amino acids. The CDR3 DNA follows: TGTGCCAGCAGTTCCCCTCTGAAGACTGAAGCTTTCTTT. It yields the protein CASSSPLKTEAFF.

The V gene is TRBV18, the J gene TRBJ1-2; TRBD1 is a possible D gene (5 bases). Between the trimmed V and J ends, which lost 2 bases and 7 bases, there was a span of 17 bases. The germline CDR1 and CDR2 sequences are KGHSH and LQKENI. The CDR3 is made up of 15 amino acids. The CDR3 sequence is CASSPSSEAGGGYTF. The DNA of the CDR3 is TGTGCCAGCTCACCATCGTCAGAGGCGGGGGGTGGCTACACCTTC.

The rearrangement uses TRBV5-1 and TRBJ2-1, with 9 positions matching TRBD2. Germline values: CDR1 SGHRS, CDR2 YFSETQ. After removal of 2 bases from V and 6 bases from J, the junction contained 6 bases not matched to a gene. CDR3 length equals 15 residues. This CDR3 is CASSFLAGSVNEQFF. The CDR3 DNA reads TGCGCCAGCAGCTTTCTAGCGGGATCAGTCAATGAGCAGTTCTTC. Supplemented by reference TRBV5-1 and TRBJ2-1, the full variable domain reads KAGVTQTPRYLIKTRGQQVTLSCSPISGHRSVSWYQQTPGQGLQFLFEYFSETQRNKGNFPGRFSGRQFSNSRSEMNVSTLELGDSALYLCASSFLAGSVNEQFFGPGTRLTVL.

The chain combines TRBV28 with TRBJ2-7, with 10 bases lining up with TRBD2. This CDR3 is 14 amino acids long. Per germline, CDR1 MDHEN and CDR2 SYDVKM. The J segment lost 2 bases and the V segment lost 6 bases, leaving 4 bases of the junction unmatched. The CDR3 nucleotides are TGTGCCAGCAGGTCGCTAGCGGGAGCCTACGAGCAGTACTTC. Amino acid sequence: CASRSLAGAYEQYF.

A note on this clone: Other nucleotide sequences from this sample produce the same CDR3. The V call is TRBV2, the J call TRBJ1-3; D remains unclear. Germline assignment: CDR1 SNHLY and CDR2 FYNNEI. The CDR3 is 12 amino acids. Trimming took off 3 bases at V and 7 bases at J, with 7 bases between the two ends. DNA for the CDR3: TGTGCCAGCAGTGACTTGGGGAACACCATATATTTT. Translated, it gives CASSDLGNTIYF. Together with reference TRBV2 and TRBJ1-3, the CDR3 gives the full variable domain: EPEVTQTPSHQVTQMGQEVILRCVPISNHLYFYWYRQILGQKVEFLVSFYNNEISEKSEIFDDQFSVERPDGSNFTLKIRSTKLEDSAMYFCASSDLGNTIYFGEGSWLTVV.

As concerns this clone: The junction and the germline gene differ at one end; a read error may be behind it. V is TRBV9 and J is TRBJ1-3; possible D gene TRBD1, 5 bases. Germline V CDR1 and CDR2: SGDLS, YYNGEE. The CDR3 runs to 13 residues. The CDR3 DNA reads as TGTGCCAGCAGCGCGACCGGGACGTTCCCTCCGAATTTT. Translation gives CASSATGTFPPNF.

The chain links TRBV11-2 to TRBJ2-1, with 16 bases matching TRBD2. CDR1 is SGHAT, CDR2 FQNNGV, per germline. J was trimmed by 7 bases and V by 5 bases; bases with no gene match: 5. The CDR3 runs 16 residues. The DNA for the CDR3 is TGTGCCAGCAGCCTAGGGACTAGCGGGAGGGTTAATGAGCAGTTCTTC. Amino acids: CASSLGTSGRVNEQFF.

This clone was recorded once. The chain joins TRBV4-1 to TRBJ1-5; weak D call: TRBD1 (6 bases). V lost 0 bases to trimming and J lost 9 bases, with 15 bases between them. This CDR3 is 15 amino acids long. Germline values: CDR1 MGHRA, CDR2 YSYEKL. This chain's CDR3 is CASSQDAKGVRPQHF. DNA for the CDR3: TGCGCCAGCAGCCAAGATGCTAAGGGGGTTCGGCCCCAGCATTTT.

V is TRBV18 and J is TRBJ2-7; the D gene is possibly TRBD2 (6 bases). The CDR3 sequence is 14 residues long. Germline-derived CDR1 and CDR2 are KGHSH and LQKENI. V lost 3 bases to trimming and J lost 6 bases, with 15 bases between them. The CDR3 nucleotides read TGTGCCAGCTCACCGTTGGGGGGAGCGGGCGAGCAGTACTTC. Translation: CASSPLGGAGEQYF.

In nucleotides, the CDR3 is TGTGCCAGCAGCTTGGTTCTGGATCGGGGCCTCTCTAAGAATGAGCAGTTCTTC. Translated, it gives CASSLVLDRGLSKNEQFF. The chain combines TRBV5-5 with TRBJ2-1; D may correspond to TRBD1 or TRBD2 (5 bases each). Trimming took 0 bases from V and 7 from J, leaving 23 bases between them. CDR1 is SGHKS and CDR2 is YYEKEE in the germline V gene (reference sequence). The CDR3 length is 18 residues.

This rearrangement joins TRBV28 to TRBJ1-5, with TRBD1 matching 10 bases. Unmatched junction bases numbered 5, after V lost 3 bases and J lost 6 bases. The CDR3 length is 15 residues. Looked up from germline, CDR1 is MDHEN and CDR2 is SYDVKM. The CDR3 DNA sequence: TGTGCCAGCAGTTTGGTTCGGGACAGGGGTCAGCCCCAGCATTTT. Protein product: CASSLVRDRGQPQHF.